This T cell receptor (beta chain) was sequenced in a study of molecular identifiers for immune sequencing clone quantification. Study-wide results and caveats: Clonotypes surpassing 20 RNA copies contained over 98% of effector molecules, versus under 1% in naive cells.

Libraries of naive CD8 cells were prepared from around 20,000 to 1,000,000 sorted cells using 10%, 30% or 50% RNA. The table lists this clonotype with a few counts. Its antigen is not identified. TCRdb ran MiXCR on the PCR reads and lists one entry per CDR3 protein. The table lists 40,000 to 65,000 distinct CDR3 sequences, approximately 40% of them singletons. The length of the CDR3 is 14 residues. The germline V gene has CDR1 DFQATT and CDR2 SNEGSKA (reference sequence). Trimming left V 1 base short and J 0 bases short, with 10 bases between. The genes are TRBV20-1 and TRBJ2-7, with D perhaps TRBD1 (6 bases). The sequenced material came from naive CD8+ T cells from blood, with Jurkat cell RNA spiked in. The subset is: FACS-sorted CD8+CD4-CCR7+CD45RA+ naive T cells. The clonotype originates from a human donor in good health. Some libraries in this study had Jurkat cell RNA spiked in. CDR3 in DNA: TGCAGTGCTAGAGGGGACACTCACTCCTACGAGCAGTACTTC. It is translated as CSARGDTHSYEQYF.